The entry that follows covers one TCR beta chain sequence. The data stem from a study of blood T cell repertoires in COVID-19. Study information: The analysed material was cDNA or gDNA that came from T cells, B-cell-depleted T cells, or PBMCs.

The study assigned cohorts using participant-reported clinical history. Authors' analysis steps: Cell counts per sample came from amplifying reference gene primers. Profiling relied on immunoSEQ multiplex PCR, and the TCRdb table lists in-frame clones only, not all of them. V and J calls and clone size are as listed in that table; D and trimming were resolved from the DNA. Found here are more than 300,000 clones, nearly 90% of them singletons; the top ten hold less than 9.5%. Trimming at V came to 10 bases and at J to 5 bases, leaving 14 bases not matched to a gene. Germline loops: CDR1 SEHNR, CDR2 FQNEAQ (reference sequence). The CDR3 runs 15 residues.

The V call is TRBV7-9, the J call TRBJ1-1; 9 nucleotides agree with TRBD1. The sample comprised PBMCs or T cells enriched from blood (not recorded which). The source of this sequence is a woman under 40 who had recovered from COVID-19. The CDR3 loop reads CAIWEGQGIQTEAFF. The CDR3 DNA reads TGTGCCATATGGGAGGGACAGGGTATTCAAACTGAAGCTTTCTTT.